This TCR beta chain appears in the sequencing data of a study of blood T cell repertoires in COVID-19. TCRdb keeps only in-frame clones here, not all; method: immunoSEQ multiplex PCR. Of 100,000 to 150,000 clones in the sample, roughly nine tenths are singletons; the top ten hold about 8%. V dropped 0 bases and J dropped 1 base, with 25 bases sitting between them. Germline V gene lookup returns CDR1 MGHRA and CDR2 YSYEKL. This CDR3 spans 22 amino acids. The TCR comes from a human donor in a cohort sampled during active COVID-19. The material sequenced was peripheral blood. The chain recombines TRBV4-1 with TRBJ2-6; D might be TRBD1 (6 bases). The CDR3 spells CASSQDLPLSGRGDSGANVLTF. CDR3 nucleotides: TGCGCCAGCAGCCAAGATCTCCCCCTTAGTGGCAGGGGTGATTCTGGGGCCAACGTCCTGACTTTC.